This TCR beta chain was captured by sequencing in a study of T cells in Graves' hyperthyroidism and ophthalmopathy. Germline values: CDR1 MNHNS, CDR2 SASEGT. This CDR3 spans 14 amino acids. Trimming pared 4 bases from V and 4 bases from J, leaving 13 bases between. This clonotype was seen many times. No antigen is known for it. Study findings and constraints: Before onset, ophthalmopathy was predicted by the model a median 6.5 months earlier. Within blood appeared most thyroid clonotypes that had expanded above 0.001.

There were TCR beta CDR3 regions amplified from RNA transcripts. The HTBI primer set served for first-round RT-PCR of the TCR CDR3. TCRdb used MiXCR to reprocess the multiplex PCR reads, holding one entry per CDR3 protein. The repertoire holds about 480,000 distinct CDR3 sequences, with approximately 15% as singletons. The sequencing input was blood. The chain is built from TRBV6-1 and TRBJ1-2; D not resolved. This clonotype was obtained from a young woman with Graves' hyperthyroidism. The chain's CDR3 is CASSGGSLTYGYTF. CDR3 in DNA: TGTGCCAGCAGTGGTGGATCCCTGACCTATGGCTACACCTTC.